This TCR beta chain was observed in a study of TIL therapy for anti-PD-1-resistant metastatic lung cancer. Across the study: Tumors had a median PD-L1 proportion score of 5% to 6.5%.

Stated time point: pre-treatment sample, taken before nivolumab and TIL therapy. Looked up from germline, CDR1 is MNHEY and CDR2 is SVGEGT. Trimming at V came to 0 bases and at J to 4 bases, leaving 6 bases not matched to a gene. CDR3 size: 16 residues. Sequencing used immunoSEQ v3. Data came from immunoSEQ multiplex PCR; TCRdb stores just in-frame clones and leaves some out. The sample lists roughly 58,000 clones; approximately 75% were seen once. The gene calls are TRBV6-2 or TRBV6-3 and TRBJ2-7, with TRBD2 identical over 10 bases. The sample in question was blood, obtained at baseline. The sequence was obtained from a person aged 25 to 79 with non-small cell lung cancer. CDR3 in amino acids: CASSYSTSGNLYEQYF. DNA of the CDR3: TGTGCCAGCAGTTACTCTACTAGCGGGAATCTTTACGAGCAGTACTTC.